This TCR beta chain was observed in a study of cytomegalovirus exposure and HLA in healthy donors. Study-level results: Sequencing had likely introduced a cluster of highly shared sequence variants as an artifact.

The germline V and J ends were trimmed by 4 bases and 2 bases, with 8 bases remaining between them. CDR1 and CDR2 (germline): ENHRY, SYGVKD. The CDR3 has 14 residues. About this clone: What it binds is unknown.

Use of 60 Vbeta and 13 Jbeta primers characterized the PCR. Sequencing was performed with immunoSEQ multiplex PCR; in TCRdb, only in-frame clones are kept and a portion is missing. The repertoire holds 150,000 to 200,000 clones, with 84% as singletons. The TCR was taken from a boy younger than 18 in good health and CMV-seronegative. The chain has TRBV10-3 and TRBJ2-2, with unresolved D. Material: PBMCs. The CDR3 loop is CAISVRLNTGELFF. CDR3 bases: TGTGCCATCAGTGTGCGCCTCAACACCGGGGAGCTGTTTTTT.